Here is one T cell receptor beta chain with its context. Its antigen is unidentified. The CDR3 length is 8 residues. V lost 10 bases and J lost 6, with 3 bases in between. Looked up from germline, CDR1 is SNHLY and CDR2 is FYNNEI. Each CDR3 protein is one row after TCRdb ran MiXCR on the reads. The sample carries 450,000 to 650,000 distinct CDR3 sequences, around a quarter recorded once. The data are from a study of T cell repertoires in cytomegalovirus infection. In the study overall: CMV infection plus the matching HLA type was flagged by public TCR beta signatures. Overall study findings and caveats: Clonotype analysis showed dominance of the ex vivo response by HLA-C-restricted CMV-specific TCR beta clonotypes.

Sample: PBMCs. This clonotype was obtained from a human donor in good health (CMV status not recorded). Some clones in this sample may be carry-over from other donors' samples. J is TRBJ1-1 and V is TRBV2; unclear D gene. CDR3 bases: TGTGCCAACCCTGAAGCTTTCTTT. It codes for CANPEAFF.